These 20 T cell receptor beta chains came from one sample sequenced in a study of cytomegalovirus exposure and HLA in healthy donors. Primers: 60 Vbeta forward and 13 Jbeta reverse. Here immunoSEQ multiplex PCR was the method, and the copy in TCRdb shows in-frame clones only, minus some. Found here are about 160,000 clones, about three quarters of them singletons; the top ten hold under 2.5%. The sequenced sample consisted of PBMCs. The receptors shown here come from a female donor in good health and CMV-seronegative.

This chain's CDR3 is CAWSFRAGYTEAFF. The CDR3 nucleotides read TGTGCCTGGAGCTTCAGGGCGGGGTACACTGAAGCTTTCTTT. This sequence joins TRBV30 and TRBJ1-1; the D gene is possibly TRBD1 (5 bases). With 3 bases removed from V and 3 bases from J, the gap between germline ends came to 14 bases. This CDR3 is 14 amino acids long. From germline, CDR1 is GTSNPN and CDR2 SVGIG (reference sequence).

V usage is TRBV18 and J usage is TRBJ1-5; perhaps TRBD1 as D (6 bases). CDR1 and CDR2 from the germline V gene are KGHSH and LQKENI. This CDR3 comprises 13 residues. The germline V and J ends were trimmed by 9 bases and 5 bases, with 14 bases remaining between them. The CDR3 bases are TGTGCCAGTGGGGGACAAGGGGATCAGCCCCAGCATTTT. This translates into CASGGQGDQPQHF.

There are a few counts of this clone. The chain links TRBV9 to TRBJ1-2; 8 bases fit TRBD1. V lost 6 bases, J lost 6 bases, and 4 bases stayed unmatched. CDR1 is SGDLS, CDR2 YYNGEE, per germline. The CDR3 covers 12 residues. CDR3 bases: TGTGCCAGCACTCAGGGGGCCGATGGCTACACCTTC. This encodes CASTQGADGYTF.

The chain employs TRBV11-2 and TRBJ1-1; D is perhaps TRBD1 (5 bases). Germline V gene lookup returns CDR1 SGHAT and CDR2 FQNNGV. Trimming removed 5 bases from V and 2 bases from J, with 9 bases in between. There are 13 residues in the CDR3. The CDR3 region is CASSPGFNTEAFF. CDR3 nucleotide sequence: TGTGCCAGCAGCCCAGGGTTTAACACTGAAGCTTTCTTT.

The gene calls are TRBV11-3 and TRBJ2-7; D is unclear. The CDR3 has 13 residues. Trimming cost V 1 base and J 3 bases, with 7 bases left between them. Germline V gene lookup returns CDR1 SGHNT and CDR2 YENEEA. CDR3 in DNA: TGTGCCAGCAGCTTAGGGCCATACTACGAGCAGTACTTC. Its protein product is CASSLGPYYEQYF.

The V gene is TRBV27, the J gene TRBJ1-5, with 10 bases fitting TRBD1. The CDR3 has 14 residues. CDR1 is MNHEY and CDR2 is SMNVEV in the germline V gene (reference sequence). Losses at the gene ends were 5 bases for V and 2 bases for J; bases not matched to a gene: 0. This CDR3 is CASSGTGGNQPQHF. The CDR3 bases are TGTGCCAGCAGTGGGACAGGGGGCAATCAGCCCCAGCATTTT.

V is TRBV6-5 and J is TRBJ2-6, with 7 bases lining up with TRBD1. From germline, CDR1 is MNHEY and CDR2 SVGAGI. Losses at the gene ends were 2 bases for V and 0 bases for J; bases not matched to a gene: 1. This CDR3 is built from 16 residues. The CDR3 is CASSYGDSSGANVLTF. DNA of the CDR3: TGTGCCAGCAGTTACGGGGACAGCTCTGGGGCCAACGTCCTGACTTTC.

The chain carries TRBV4-1 and TRBJ1-1, with D maybe TRBD1 (6 bases). In germline, CDR1 is MGHRA, CDR2 YSYEKL. This CDR3 is built from 15 residues. Trimming removed 5 bases from V and 10 bases from J, with 23 bases in between. The DNA of the CDR3 is TGCGCCAGCAGCGGAAGCGGGACACTCGTAGGGGGAGCTTTCTTT. Translating it yields CASSGSGTLVGGAFF.

The V gene is TRBV5-3, the J gene TRBJ1-4; TRBD1 might be the D (6 bases). Being an ORF, TRBV5-3 has a function that is uncertain. The V end was cut by 8 bases, the J end by 8 bases, with 16 bases between. The CDR3 has 13 amino acids. The CDR3 DNA reads TGTGCCAGGCCTCAGGGGTTGTGGGAAAAACTGTTTTTT. Translated: CARPQGLWEKLFF.

In DNA form, the CDR3 reads TGTGCCAGCATCCCAAGGGGCGGGAGGACAGATACGCAGTATTTT. Its translation: CASIPRGGRTDTQYF. This chain joins TRBV7-9 and TRBJ2-3; TRBD2 matches at 8 bases. Germline lookup yields CDR1 SEHNR and CDR2 FQNEAQ (reference sequence). Trimming cost V 7 bases and J 3 bases; bases outside gene matches: 9. This CDR3 spans 15 amino acids.

The chain joins TRBV28 to TRBJ1-5; D is possibly TRBD1 (5 bases). V dropped 3 bases and J dropped 4 bases, with 13 bases sitting between them. This CDR3 comprises 15 residues. Germline-derived CDR1 and CDR2 are MDHEN and SYDVKM. CDR3 residues: CASSLAGVGNQPQHF. CDR3 sequence (DNA): TGTGCCAGCAGTTTGGCGGGGGTTGGAAATCAGCCCCAGCATTTT.

This clone was observed a handful of times. The chain couples TRBV5-1 to TRBJ2-5, with D possibly matching TRBD1 (6 bases). With 6 bases removed from V and 3 bases from J, the gap between germline ends came to 15 bases. Germline CDR1 SGHRS, CDR2 YFSETQ. CDR3 length: 14 amino acids. The CDR3 DNA reads TGCGCCAGCACTCACGGGACAAACGAAGAGACCCAGTACTTC. This codes for CASTHGTNEETQYF.

This chain links TRBV5-4 with TRBJ2-1, with TRBD2 identical over 7 bases. CDR1 and CDR2 from the germline V gene are SGHNT and YYREEE (reference sequence). V gave up 8 bases and J gave up 3 bases; unmatched junction bases: 17. The CDR3 extends over 17 amino acids. In DNA form, the CDR3 reads TGTGCCAGATACGTGGCGGGGGAGGGTCGGAGCTACAATGAGCAGTTCTTC. Residues: CARYVAGEGRSYNEQFF.

The chain has TRBV5-1 and TRBJ2-2; 9 bases agree with TRBD1. Germline assignment: CDR1 SGHRS and CDR2 YFSETQ. The CDR3 is made up of 16 amino acids. Trimming took 1 base from V and 4 from J; bases not matched to a gene: 5. CDR3 in amino acids: CASSLHPTGGTGELFF. The DNA of the CDR3 is TGCGCCAGCAGCTTGCATCCGACAGGGGGCACCGGGGAGCTGTTTTTT.

J is TRBJ1-2 and V is TRBV5-6; D is possibly TRBD1 (6 bases). Germline values: CDR1 SGHDT, CDR2 YYEEEE. V lost 2 bases, J lost 8 bases, and 16 bases lay in between. The CDR3 extends over 14 amino acids. The CDR3 here is CASSFRGQGWGYTF. In nucleotides, the CDR3 is TGTGCCAGCAGCTTCAGGGGTCAGGGTTGGGGCTACACCTTC.

The chain's CDR3 is CASSVGGGGAGNEQFF. CDR3 DNA sequence: TGTGCCAGCAGCGTAGGAGGCGGGGGGGCCGGTAATGAGCAGTTCTTC. The V gene is TRBV9, the J gene TRBJ2-1; 9 nucleotides line up with TRBD2. The germline gives CDR1 SGDLS, CDR2 YYNGEE. V lost 0 bases, J lost 7 bases, and 8 bases stayed unmatched. The CDR3 runs to 16 residues.

As to this clone: Within the sample, other DNA sequences also encode this same CDR3. The gene calls are TRBV18 and TRBJ1-2; D call uncertain. CDR1 and CDR2 from the germline V gene are KGHSH and LQKENI. This CDR3 is 13 amino acids long. V was pared by 2 bases and J by 8 bases, with 12 bases between. The CDR3 loop is CASSPSGPYGYTF. The CDR3 DNA reads TGTGCCAGCTCACCAAGCGGCCCCTACGGCTACACCTTC.

This clone was observed a handful of times. The rearrangement joins TRBV7-2 to TRBJ2-5; TRBD2 matches at 11 bases. The length of the CDR3 is 16 residues. CDR1 is SGHTA and CDR2 is FQGNSA in the germline V gene. Unmatched junction bases numbered 10, after V lost 3 bases and J lost 7 bases. This chain's CDR3 is CASSFDGTSGRRTQYF. The DNA of the CDR3 is TGTGCCAGCAGCTTTGATGGGACTAGCGGTCGTAGGACCCAGTACTTC.

Only one count was recorded for this clone. CDR3 bases: TGTGCCAGCAGCGCCAGGGGAGTACAGGGGGCAAGAAACACTGAAGCTTTCTTT. It is translated as CASSARGVQGARNTEAFF. V and J are TRBV7-3 and TRBJ1-1; 9 nucleotides agree with TRBD1. V trimming: 5 bases; J trimming: 2 bases; junction bases outside the gene matches: 15. CDR3 length: 18 residues. In germline, CDR1 is SGHTA, CDR2 FQGTGA.

CDR3 sequence: CAWTLGPAQYF. CDR3 nucleotides: TGTGCCTGGACCCTGGGGCCAGCGCAGTACTTC. The rearrangement links TRBV30 to TRBJ2-7; D may be TRBD1 (5 bases). There are 11 residues in the CDR3. Germline assignment: CDR1 GTSNPN and CDR2 SVGIG (reference sequence). V was cut by 4 bases and J by 9 bases, with 13 bases left in between. Full variable domain (missing parts from reference TRBV30 and TRBJ2-7): SQTIHQWPATLVQPVGSPLSLECTVEGTSNPNLYWYRQAAGRGLQLLFYSVGIGQISSEVPQNLSASRPQDRQFILSSKKLLLSDSGFYLCAWTLGPAQYFGPGTRLTVT.